The T cell receptor (beta chain) described here comes from a study of regulatory dendritic cells for organ transplantation. Looking at the study overall: Monocytes received vitamin D3 on days 0 and 4, IL-10 on day 4. Study-wide findings and caveats: Memory T cells were less diverse than naive, with memory CD8+ most oligoclonal.

The CDR3 contains 14 residues. Trimming at V came to 3 bases and at J to 7 bases, leaving 7 bases not matched to a gene. Germline V CDR1 and CDR2: SGHDT, YYEEEE. Sorted subsets were CFSE-labeled and cultured four to six days with allogeneic dendritic cells. The count of this clone is one. Its antigen is unidentified. TCRdb's copy holds only in-frame clones and misses some; the assay was immunoSEQ multiplex PCR. Altogether 12,000 or so clones are present, around three fifths being singletons, with the ten largest covering 1.2%. The source material was naive CD8+ T cells from blood cultured with dendritic cells. The subset: CD45RA+ naive T cells. This TCR was recovered from a human donor in good health. The chain couples TRBV5-6 to TRBJ1-2; TRBD1 matches at 9 bases. The CDR3 sequence is CASSWGTGQTGYTF. The CDR3 coding sequence is TGTGCCAGCAGCTGGGGGACAGGGCAGACTGGCTACACCTTC.